This entry features one T cell receptor (beta chain) sequence. Its antigen is undetermined. These data come from a study of stem cell transplantation in POMP-related autoinflammatory disease. Looking at the study overall: Before transplant, CD4+ T cells skewed naive and CD8+ proportions were low. Study outcomes and limitations: A trend toward lower repertoire diversity and greater clonality appeared in every analyzed T-cell subset of PRAID patients. Fewer unique TRB V-J gene pairings were identified in patients with PRAID.

Prominent immunodeficiency with autoinflammation defined PRAID. Clones were sequenced by immunoSEQ multiplex PCR, and TCRdb holds only the in-frame ones, with some missing. The sample consists of about 8,900 clones, about nine tenths of them appearing once. Sequencing was performed on CD8+ T cells from PBMCs, taken before stem cell transplantation. The TCR sequence derives from a human donor with POMP-related autoinflammation and immune dysregulation (PRAID).

This CDR3 reads CASGLVLVPDGTDTQYF. The CDR3 DNA is TGTGCTAGTGGTTTGGTACTTGTTCCGGATGGCACAGATACGCAGTATTTT. The rearrangement joins TRBV12-5 to TRBJ2-3; no firm D call. Germline lookup yields CDR1 LGHNT and CDR2 FRNRAP. V gave up 0 bases and J gave up 1 base, with 14 bases separating them. The CDR3 is 17 amino acids.